This T cell receptor beta chain emerged from a study of blood T cell repertoires in COVID-19. Study in general: Both acute and convalescent COVID-19 samples were obtained from the United States, Italy and Spain. T cells, B-cell-depleted T cells, or PBMCs supplied cDNA or gDNA.

The protocol was immunoSEQ multiplex PCR, while the TCRdb copy is restricted to in-frame clones and leaves out a portion. Of over 150,000 clones detected, more than 85% appear once; the ten largest clones hold around 2.5%. The CDR3 is made up of 23 amino acids. The sample taken for sequencing was peripheral blood. The chain joins TRBV21-1 to TRBJ2-2; the table calls TRBD2, which could not be checked here. TRBV21-1 corresponds to a pseudogene. The TCR was taken from a woman over 75 with COVID-19, enrolled during active disease. Written as DNA, the CDR3 is TGTGCCAGCAGCAAAGGCGGTCCCTTGGTTCTAGGCGGGGAACGGCTGAACACCGGGGAGCTGTTTTTT. Translated: CASSKGGPLVLGGERLNTGELFF.